This TCR beta chain is from a study of PD-L1 blockade in urothelial cancer. Study as a whole: Patients commenced intravenous atezolizumab, 1,200 mg every 3 weeks, in the mid-2010s. Peripheral blood specimens exhibited a median yield of roughly 140,000 T cells. Once treatment had started, blood was analyzed at 3 weeks (second dose) and again at 6 weeks. Notes on the study in general: In blood sampled pretreatment, TCR clonality below the median predicted better survival.

Data came from immunoSEQ multiplex PCR; TCRdb stores just in-frame clones and leaves some out. The sample shows tens of thousands of clones, 81% of them seen only once. To note about this clone: The target antigen is unknown.

Time point indicated: pretreatment peripheral blood. CDR3 length: 16 residues. Looked up from germline, CDR1 is SGHRS and CDR2 is YFSETQ. With V trimmed by 0 bases and J by 7 bases, 5 bases remained unmatched. The material was PBMCs, obtained around atezolizumab (anti-PD-L1) treatment. The chain links TRBV5-1 to TRBJ2-1; 12 bases fit TRBD2. This TCR came from a man between 65 and 85 years old with urothelial cancer. CDR3 DNA: TGCGCCAGCAGCTTGGAGACTAGCGGGAGAGGGAATGAGCAGTTCTTC. Translation gives CASSLETSGRGNEQFF.